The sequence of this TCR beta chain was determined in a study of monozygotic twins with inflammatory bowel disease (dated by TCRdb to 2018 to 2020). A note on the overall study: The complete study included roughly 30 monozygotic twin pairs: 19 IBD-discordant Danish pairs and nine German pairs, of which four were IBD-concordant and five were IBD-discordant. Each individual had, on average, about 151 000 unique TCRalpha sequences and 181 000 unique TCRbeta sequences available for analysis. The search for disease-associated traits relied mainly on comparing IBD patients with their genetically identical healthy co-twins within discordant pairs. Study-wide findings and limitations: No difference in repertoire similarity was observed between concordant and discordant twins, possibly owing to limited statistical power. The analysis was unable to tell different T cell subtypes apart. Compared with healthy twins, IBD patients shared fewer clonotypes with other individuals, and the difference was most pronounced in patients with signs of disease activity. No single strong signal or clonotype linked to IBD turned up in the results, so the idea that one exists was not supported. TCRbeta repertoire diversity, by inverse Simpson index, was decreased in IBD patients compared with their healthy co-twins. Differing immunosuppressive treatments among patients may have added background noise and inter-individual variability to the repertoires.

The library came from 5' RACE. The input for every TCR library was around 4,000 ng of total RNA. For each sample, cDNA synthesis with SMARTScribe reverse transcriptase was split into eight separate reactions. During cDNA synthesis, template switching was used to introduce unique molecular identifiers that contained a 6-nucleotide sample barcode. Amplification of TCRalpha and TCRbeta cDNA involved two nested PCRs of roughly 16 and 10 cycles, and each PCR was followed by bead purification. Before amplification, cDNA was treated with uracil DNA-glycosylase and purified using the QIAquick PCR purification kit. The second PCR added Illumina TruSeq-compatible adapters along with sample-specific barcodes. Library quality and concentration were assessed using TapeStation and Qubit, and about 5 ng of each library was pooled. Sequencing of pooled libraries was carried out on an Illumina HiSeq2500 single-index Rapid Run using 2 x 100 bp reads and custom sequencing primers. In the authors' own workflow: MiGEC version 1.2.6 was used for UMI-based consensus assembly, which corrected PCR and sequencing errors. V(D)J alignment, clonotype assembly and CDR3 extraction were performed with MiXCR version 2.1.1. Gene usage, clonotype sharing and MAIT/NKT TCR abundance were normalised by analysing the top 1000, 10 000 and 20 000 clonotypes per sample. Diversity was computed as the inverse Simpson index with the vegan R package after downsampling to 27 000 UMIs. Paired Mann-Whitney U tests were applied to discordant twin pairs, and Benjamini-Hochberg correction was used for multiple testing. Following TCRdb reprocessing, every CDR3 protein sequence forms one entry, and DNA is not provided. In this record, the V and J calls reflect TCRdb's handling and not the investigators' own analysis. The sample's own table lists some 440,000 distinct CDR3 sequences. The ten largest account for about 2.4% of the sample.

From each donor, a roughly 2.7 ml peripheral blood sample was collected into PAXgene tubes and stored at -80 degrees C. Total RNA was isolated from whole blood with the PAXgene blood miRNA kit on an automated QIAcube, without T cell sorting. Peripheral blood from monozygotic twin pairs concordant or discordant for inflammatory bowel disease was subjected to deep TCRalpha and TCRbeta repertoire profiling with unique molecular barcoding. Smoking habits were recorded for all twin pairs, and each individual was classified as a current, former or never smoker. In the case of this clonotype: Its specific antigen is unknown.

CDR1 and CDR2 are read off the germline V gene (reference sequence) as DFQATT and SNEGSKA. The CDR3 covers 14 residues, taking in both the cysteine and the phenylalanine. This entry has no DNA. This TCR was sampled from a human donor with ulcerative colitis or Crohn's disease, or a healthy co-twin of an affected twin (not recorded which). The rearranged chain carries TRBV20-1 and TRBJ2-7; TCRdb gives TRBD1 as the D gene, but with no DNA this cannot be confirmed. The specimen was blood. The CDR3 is CSAIRDRVSDEQYF.